The rows below give T cell receptor beta chains drawn from one sample of a study of early T cells in non-severe SARS-CoV-2 infection. TCRdb called the 5' RACE reads again in MiXCR, with one record for every CDR3 protein. The sample carries fewer than 60,000 distinct CDR3 sequences, around a tenth recorded once. Sequenced input: whole blood. These receptors all come from an adult who was a healthcare worker with PCR-confirmed SARS-CoV-2 infection or an uninfected control (not recorded which). Each CDR3 is given with its conserved first and last residue. A D gene is named only where the DNA matches it firmly. Clone size is given for some rows only: seen once, a few or many times, or a class if the clone is expanded.

TRBV7-8,many,NA,TRBJ2-7,CASSPPLTSSYEQYF,TGTGCCAGCAGCCCTCCCTTGACGAGCTCCTACGAGCAGTACTTC
TRBV5-3,many,TRBD2,TRBJ2-2,CARRRGGRAFTNTGELFF,TGTGCCAGAAGAAGGGGCGGGAGGGCCTTTACGAACACCGGGGAGCTGTTTTTT
TRBV11-2,many,NA,TRBJ1-5,CASSLEANQPQHF,TGTGCCAGCAGCTTAGAGGCCAATCAGCCCCAGCATTTT
TRBV14,NA,NA,TRBJ1-2,CASSQLDRQQDGYTF,TGTGCCAGCAGCCAATTGGACCGCCAGCAGGATGGCTACACCTTC
TRBV7-9,many,TRBD1,TRBJ1-1,CASSLPWTGLMNTEAFF,TGTGCCAGCAGCTTGCCTTGGACAGGCCTAATGAACACTGAAGCTTTCTTT
TRBV11-1,many,TRBD1,TRBJ2-7,CASSPRDRNYEQYF,TGTGCCAGCAGCCCCCGGGACAGGAACTACGAGCAGTACTTC
TRBV5-1,NA,NA,TRBJ2-1,CASSLASHNEQFF,TGCGCCAGCAGCTTGGCTTCACACAATGAGCAGTTCTTC
TRBV7-9,NA,NA,TRBJ2-7,CASSLEPAGEQYF,TGTGCCAGCAGCTTAGAACCAGCCGGCGAGCAGTACTTC
TRBV7-9,many,NA,TRBJ2-5,CASSLDMIF,TGTGCCAGCAGCTTAGATATGATCTTC
TRBV10-2,many,NA,TRBJ2-2,CASSGTDITGELFF,TGCGCCAGCAGTGGGACAGACATCACCGGGGAGCTGTTTTTT
TRBV10-2,many,TRBD2,TRBJ2-5,CASIASGRIETQYF,TGCGCCAGCATAGCTAGCGGGAGGATTGAGACCCAGTACTTC
TRBV19,NA,NA,TRBJ2-1,CASSITGAYNEQFF,TGTGCCAGTAGTATTACGGGGGCTTACAATGAGCAGTTCTTC
TRBV20-1,few,NA,TRBJ1-6,CSARDLTGNYNSPLHF,TGCAGTGCTAGAGATTTAACAGGGAACTATAATTCACCCCTCCACTTT
TRBV10-1,many,NA,TRBJ2-3,CASSPRRASGTDTQYF,TGCGCCAGCAGCCCGCGGCGGGCTTCGGGCACAGATACGCAGTATTTT
TRBV20-1,many,TRBD2,TRBJ2-4,CSARDLGTSGSPYKNIQYF,TGCAGTGCTAGAGATCTGGGGACTAGCGGGAGTCCCTACAAAAACATTCAGTACTTC
TRBV19,many,NA,TRBJ2-1,CASSTQGYNEQFF,TGTGCCAGTAGTACCCAGGGCTACAATGAGCAGTTCTTC
TRBV7-8,many,TRBD1,TRBJ2-7,CASSLAGGQGKYEQYF,TGTGCCAGCAGCTTAGCCGGGGGACAGGGCAAATACGAGCAGTACTTC
TRBV5-1,few,NA,TRBJ2-7,CASSLDGHKGTYEQYF,TGCGCCAGCAGCTTGGATGGCCACAAAGGGACTTACGAGCAGTACTTC
TRBV6-2/TRBV6-3,many,NA,TRBJ2-1,CASSYLLQYNEQFF,TGTGCCAGCAGTTACCTACTACAGTACAATGAGCAGTTCTTC
TRBV30,many,TRBD1,TRBJ2-2,CAWKQGGTGELFF,TGTGCCTGGAAACAGGGGGGCACCGGGGAGCTGTTTTTT
TRBV29-1,many,TRBD1,TRBJ2-2,CSVAGEGAKNTGELFF,TGCAGCGTTGCTGGAGAGGGGGCAAAGAACACCGGGGAGCTGTTTTTT
TRBV21-1,NA,NA,TRBJ2-3,CAAAATLSTDTQYF,TGTGCCGCGGCGGCTACTCTTAGCACAGATACGCAGTATTTT
TRBV7-9,many,NA,TRBJ1-1,CASSSPPGTVNTEAFF,TGTGCCAGCAGCTCGCCCCCCGGGACGGTGAACACTGAAGCTTTCTTT
TRBV29-1,many,NA,TRBJ2-7,CSVEGPPSYEQYF,TGCAGCGTTGAGGGGCCGCCCTCCTACGAGCAGTACTTC
TRBV5-4,many,TRBD2,TRBJ2-5,CASSLVGGEETQYF,TGTGCCAGCAGCTTGGTTGGGGGGGAAGAGACCCAGTACTTC
TRBV6-1,many,TRBD1,TRBJ1-3,CASSVTGDNSGNTIYF,TGTGCCAGCAGTGTGACAGGGGACAACTCTGGAAACACCATATATTTT